This T cell receptor beta chain was profiled in a study of T cell changes during pregnancy in multiple sclerosis. Clones were read by immunoSEQ multiplex PCR, and TCRdb kept only the in-frame ones, dropping some. This sample has about 59,000 clones, with about 94% found just once. The CDR3 extends over 15 amino acids. Germline lookup yields CDR1 SGHDT and CDR2 YYEEEE. V lost 2 bases, J lost 3 bases, and 4 bases stayed unmatched. This chain uses TRBV5-6 with TRBJ2-3; TRBD2 aligns across 9 bases. This clonotype was obtained from a female donor with multiple sclerosis, enrolled in a pregnancy study. The source material was CD8+ T cells from peripheral blood mononuclear cells, sampled after pregnancy. DNA for the CDR3: TGTGCCAGCAGCTTTGCGGGAGGGGGGACAGATACGCAGTATTTT. This encodes CASSFAGGGTDTQYF.